A single sample is the source of the 15 T cell receptor beta chains below, sequenced in a study of T cell repertoires in cytomegalovirus infection. TCRdb analysed the reads with MiXCR anew, one entry per CDR3 protein. The data show 350,000 to 550,000 distinct CDR3 sequences, approximately 31% seen once. Specimen: PBMCs. These receptors were collected from a human donor in good health (CMV status not recorded). Some clones in this sample may be carry-over from other donors' samples.

This clonotype has a handful of counts. The chain links TRBV7-9 to TRBJ1-1; 10 bases match TRBD1. With V trimmed by 0 bases and J by 4 bases, 5 bases remained unmatched. This CDR3 has 16 amino acids. The germline V gene has CDR1 SEHNR and CDR2 FQNEAQ (reference sequence). The CDR3 protein is CASSLARTGGFTEAFF. The CDR3 region has the DNA TGTGCCAGCAGCTTAGCCAGGACAGGGGGTTTCACTGAAGCTTTCTTT.

The chain links TRBV11-2 to TRBJ1-2; D is perhaps TRBD1 (5 bases). The germline V gene has CDR1 SGHAT and CDR2 FQNNGV. The CDR3 contains 14 residues. V lost 6 bases and J 6 bases, leaving 17 bases between the germline ends. The CDR3 spells CASSSIGGGDGYTF. The CDR3 DNA follows: TGTGCCAGCAGTTCCATTGGGGGGGGGGATGGCTACACCTTC.

This clonotype showed up just a few times. The chain carries TRBV7-3 and TRBJ2-3, with TRBD2 as a possible D gene (7 bases). Germline V gene sequence: CDR1 SGHTA, CDR2 FQGTGA. This CDR3 spans 16 amino acids. V lost 5 bases to trimming and J lost 6 bases, with 21 bases between them. CDR3: CASSLTPSGGRDTQYF. The CDR3 region has the DNA TGTGCCAGCAGCCTCACCCCGTCGGGGGGCCGGGATACGCAGTATTTT.

The sample holds many counts of this clonotype. The J gene is TRBJ1-5, the V gene TRBV6-1; maybe TRBD1 (5 bases). The length of the CDR3 is 16 residues. Germline CDR1 is MNHNS and CDR2 is SASEGT. Trimming stripped 7 bases from V and 2 bases from J, with 18 bases between. Written as DNA, the CDR3 is TGTGCCAGCACCTTGGGACTCCGGCCGGGCAATCAGCCCCAGCATTTT. Amino acids: CASTLGLRPGNQPQHF.

A few counts support this clonotype. The J gene is TRBJ2-7, the V gene TRBV4-1, with 11 bases matching TRBD2. Germline CDR1 is MGHRA and CDR2 is YSYEKL. The CDR3 spans 17 residues. The J segment lost 2 bases and the V segment lost 0 bases, leaving 6 bases of the junction unmatched. CDR3 amino acids: CASSQESSGGLTYEQYF. For the CDR3, the DNA is TGCGCCAGCAGCCAAGAGTCTAGCGGGGGGCTCACCTACGAGCAGTACTTC.

This chain joins TRBV7-9 and TRBJ2-7; the match to TRBD1 covers 8 bases. Germline values: CDR1 SEHNR, CDR2 FQNEAQ (reference sequence). The V and J ends lost 7 bases and 2 bases, in that order; junction bases with no gene match: 7. There are 14 residues in the CDR3. The CDR3 DNA reads TGTGCCAGCACCATGGGGACAGGTGCCTACGAGCAGTACTTC. Translating it yields CASTMGTGAYEQYF.

CDR3 bases: TGTGCCAGCAGCCCAGGGACAGCCTTACCCTACGAGCAGTACTTC. This translates into CASSPGTALPYEQYF. V gene TRBV5-6 combines with J gene TRBJ2-7; TRBD1 agrees at 7 bases. The J segment lost 2 bases and the V segment lost 4 bases, leaving 9 bases of the junction unmatched. Per the germline V gene, CDR1 is SGHDT and CDR2 is YYEEEE. The CDR3 is 15 residues long. The complete variable domain, with remaining parts taken from reference TRBV5-6 and TRBJ2-7, reads DAGVTQSPTHLIKTRGQQVTLRCSPKSGHDTVSWYQQALGQGPQFIFQYYEEEERQRGNFPDRFSGHQFPNYSSELNVNALLLGDSALYLCASSPGTALPYEQYFGPGTRLTVT.

V is TRBV7-7 and J is TRBJ1-3; unclear D gene. Germline loops: CDR1 SSHAT, CDR2 FNYEAQ (reference sequence). The CDR3 extends over 15 amino acids. V was clipped by 1 base and J by 8 bases, with 15 bases between them. CDR3 amino acids: CASSLGGGLADTIYF. The CDR3 DNA is TGTGCCAGCAGCTTAGGCGGCGGTTTGGCGGACACCATATATTTT.

The chain has TRBV7-8 and TRBJ1-4; 7 bases line up with TRBD1. The CDR3 length is 17 residues. J gave up 4 bases and V 3 bases, and 11 bases lay outside the gene matches. Germline assignment: CDR1 SGHVS and CDR2 FQNEAQ. In DNA form, the CDR3 reads TGTGCCAGCAGCTTCACAGGGGAGAGACGGGGTAATGAAAAACTGTTTTTT. Its translation is CASSFTGERRGNEKLFF.

V and J are TRBV4-1 and TRBJ1-3; no firm D call. Germline V gene data show CDR1 as MGHRA and CDR2 as YSYEKL. V was pared by 6 bases and J by 0 bases, with 15 bases between. The CDR3 loop spans 16 amino acids. The CDR3 protein is CASRRYGAISGNTIYF. As DNA, the CDR3 is TGCGCCAGCAGAAGGTACGGAGCGATCTCTGGAAACACCATATATTTT.

This clonotype was seen only a few times. The V call is TRBV19, the J call TRBJ2-5; 12 bases align to TRBD1. The CDR3 length is 15 residues. The germline V gene encodes CDR1 LNHDA and CDR2 SQIVND (reference sequence). The V segment lost 5 bases and the J segment 6 bases; nucleotides outside the gene matches: 7. CDR3 in DNA: TGTGCCAGTAGTCCCCGGGACAGGGGGCTCCAGACCCAGTACTTC. Translation: CASSPRDRGLQTQYF.

A word on this clonotype: One end of the junction does not line up with germline, which may come from a read error. The chain joins TRBV4-1 to TRBJ1-2; D unclear. Per the germline V gene, CDR1 is MGHRA and CDR2 is YSYEKL. This CDR3 has 12 residues. CDR3 nucleotide sequence: TGCGCCAGCAGCCAAGAAAGCGGAGAGCTCTTGTTC. Translation: CASSQESGELLF.

The table lists this clonotype with many counts. The V call is TRBV7-9, the J call TRBJ1-2, with 8 nucleotides matching TRBD1. From germline, CDR1 is SEHNR and CDR2 FQNEAQ (reference sequence). The CDR3 is 15 amino acids. The V segment lost 1 base and the J segment 4 bases; nucleotides outside the gene matches: 5. This CDR3 reads CASSLGQGQSYGYTF. CDR3 bases: TGTGCCAGCAGCTTAGGACAGGGGCAAAGCTATGGCTACACCTTC.

The chain recombines TRBV28 with TRBJ1-5; D may be TRBD1 (6 bases). V dropped 6 bases and J dropped 8 bases, with 20 bases sitting between them. CDR1 MDHEN and CDR2 SYDVKM come from the germline V gene. The CDR3 runs 15 residues. Here the CDR3 reads CASSPGTRGFKPQHF. The CDR3 bases are TGTGCCAGCAGCCCCGGGACACGGGGCTTCAAGCCCCAGCATTTT.

This clonotype was counted ten times or more. J is TRBJ2-2 and V is TRBV19; 7 bases are a match to TRBD2. This CDR3 region has 16 residues. V lost 6 bases and J lost 4; bases outside the gene matches: 11. Germline V lookup: CDR1 LNHDA, CDR2 SQIVND (reference sequence). The CDR3 DNA sequence: TGTGCCAGTAGGGAAAGGCTAGCGGCGATCACCGGGGAGCTGTTTTTT. Amino acid sequence: CASRERLAAITGELFF.